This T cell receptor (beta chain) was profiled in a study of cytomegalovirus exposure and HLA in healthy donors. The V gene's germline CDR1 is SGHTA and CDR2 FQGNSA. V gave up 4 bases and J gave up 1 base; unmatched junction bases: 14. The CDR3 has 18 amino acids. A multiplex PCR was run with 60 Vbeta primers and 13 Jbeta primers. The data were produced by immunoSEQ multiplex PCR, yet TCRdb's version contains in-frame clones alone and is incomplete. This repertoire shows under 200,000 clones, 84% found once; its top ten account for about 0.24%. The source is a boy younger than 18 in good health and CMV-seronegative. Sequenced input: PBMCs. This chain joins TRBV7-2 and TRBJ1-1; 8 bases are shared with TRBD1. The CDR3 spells CASSSTSQGAPGNTEAFF. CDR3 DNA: TGTGCCAGCAGCTCCACTTCCCAGGGGGCGCCGGGGAACACTGAAGCTTTCTTT.